These T cell receptor beta chains were read from a single sample in a study of regulatory T cells in long-lasting Graves disease. MiXCR, applied by TCRdb to the multiplex PCR reads, yields one record per CDR3 protein. The sample yields roughly 500,000 distinct CDR3 sequences, roughly 14% seen once. The data were also submitted as part of a second study, on T cells in Graves' hyperthyroidism and ophthalmopathy.

The sample here was peripheral blood mononuclear cells (PBMCs), taken at new diagnosis, from a patient treated with antithyroid drugs. Every receptor here comes from a man in his thirties or forties with Graves disease. The CDR3 runs from the conserved cysteine through the conserved F or W. Each record gives: V gene, CDR3 length, clone size, D gene, J gene, CDR3 DNA, CDR3 protein. A D gene is named only where the DNA matches it firmly. Size is omitted from some rows. Given values are once, few, many or a class for expanded clones.

V: TRBV10-3; length: 13; size: -; D: -; J: TRBJ1-6; DNA: TGTGCCACCCTGAGCTCCTATAATTCACCCCTCCACTTT; CDR3: CATLSSYNSPLHF
V: TRBV7-2; length: 12; size: -; D: -; J: TRBJ2-3; DNA: TGTGCCAGCAGCCCGACACCAGATACGCAGTATTTT; CDR3: CASSPTPDTQYF
V: TRBV19; length: 15; size: few; D: -; J: TRBJ1-2; DNA: TGTGCCAGTAGTATCTGGGACACCCGAGGGTATGGCTACACCTTC; CDR3: CASSIWDTRGYGYTF
V: TRBV6-8; length: 14; size: -; D: TRBD1; J: TRBJ2-7; DNA: TGTGCCAGCAGTTACGACAGGGCAGGCTACGAGCAGTACTTC; CDR3: CASSYDRAGYEQYF
V: TRBV5-4; length: 15; size: -; D: -; J: TRBJ2-7; DNA: TGTGCCAGCAGCTTGCGGGGCCGCCCCTCCTACGAGCAGTACTTC; CDR3: CASSLRGRPSYEQYF
V: TRBV2; length: 14; size: -; D: -; J: TRBJ1-2; DNA: TGTGCCAGCAGCCAAGATTACGCTAACTATGGCTACACCTTC; CDR3: CASSQDYANYGYTF
V: TRBV7-2; length: 15; size: many; D: -; J: TRBJ1-2; DNA: TGTGCCAGCAGCTTAGACTCTACGATTAACTATGGCTACACCTTC; CDR3: CASSLDSTINYGYTF
V: TRBV10-1; length: 15; size: few; D: -; J: TRBJ2-3; DNA: TGCGCCAGCAGTGGGAAGAAAACCTACACAGATACGCAGTATTTT; CDR3: CASSGKKTYTDTQYF
V: TRBV20-1; length: 16; size: few; D: -; J: TRBJ2-5; DNA: TGCAGTGCGAGACTCTTCTCGACTGTTTCGAGTCAGACCCAGTACTTC; CDR3: CSARLFSTVSSQTQYF
V: TRBV20-1; length: 15; size: many; D: TRBD2; J: TRBJ2-7; DNA: TGCAGTGCTAGAGAGTGGCGGGAGCGGGCATACGAGCAGTACTTC; CDR3: CSAREWRERAYEQYF
V: TRBV2; length: 17; size: -; D: TRBD2; J: TRBJ2-7; DNA: TGTGCCAGCCCACCAGGACTAGCGGGAGAGGGGTACTACGAGCAGTACTTC; CDR3: CASPPGLAGEGYYEQYF
V: TRBV6-1; length: 14; size: many; D: TRBD2; J: TRBJ2-1; DNA: TGTGCCAGCTCACGGGAGGGCTCCTACAATGAGCAGTTCTTC; CDR3: CASSREGSYNEQFF
V: TRBV30; length: 13; size: many; D: -; J: TRBJ2-3; DNA: TGTGCTTACAAGCCAGCGGAGGCGGATACGCAGTATTTT; CDR3: CAYKPAEADTQYF
V: TRBV12-3/TRBV12-4; length: 14; size: many; D: TRBD2; J: TRBJ2-7; DNA: TGTGCCAGCAGTTTAAGGGGAGGGTCAGAAGAGTTGTACTTC; CDR3: CASSLRGGSEELYF
V: TRBV9; length: 12; size: few; D: -; J: TRBJ1-1; DNA: TGTGCCAGCAGCGCCCAGAGAGGGGAAGCTTTCTTT; CDR3: CASSAQRGEAFF
V: TRBV6-2/TRBV6-3; length: 14; size: few; D: -; J: TRBJ2-4; DNA: TGTGCCAGCAGAACCTCGGGGGCTTCGGACATTCAGTACTTC; CDR3: CASRTSGASDIQYF
V: TRBV2; length: 10; size: many; D: -; J: TRBJ2-5; DNA: TGTGCCAGCAGGATGGAGACCCAGTACTTC; CDR3: CASRMETQYF
V: TRBV16; length: 17; size: many; D: TRBD1; J: TRBJ1-1; DNA: TGTGCCAGCAGCCAAACTACGCATACGGACAGGGTCACTGAAGCTTTCTTT; CDR3: CASSQTTHTDRVTEAFF
V: TRBV20-1; length: 15; size: -; D: TRBD2; J: TRBJ2-7; DNA: TGCAGTGCTAGAGACAGCGGGAGGGCCTCCTACGAGCAGTACTTC; CDR3: CSARDSGRASYEQYF
V: TRBV6-2/TRBV6-3; length: 15; size: many; D: -; J: TRBJ1-1; DNA: TGTGCCAGCAGTTACCCTGGAGGGGCCCACACTGAAGCTTTCTTT; CDR3: CASSYPGGAHTEAFF
V: TRBV12-3/TRBV12-4; length: 15; size: many; D: TRBD2; J: TRBJ2-1; DNA: TGTGCCAGCAGCTTCCTAGCGGGCGGGCGGGGTGAGCAGTTCTTC; CDR3: CASSFLAGGRGEQFF
V: TRBV6-9; length: 12; size: many; D: -; J: TRBJ1-5; DNA: TGTGCCAGCAGTTACCCGGCTCAGCCCCAGCATTTT; CDR3: CASSYPAQPQHF
V: TRBV5-1; length: 15; size: -; D: TRBD1; J: TRBJ2-3; DNA: TGCGCCAGCAGCGCATACGGGACAGGGGTAGATACGCAGTATTTT; CDR3: CASSAYGTGVDTQYF
V: TRBV29-1; length: 13; size: -; D: -; J: TRBJ1-2; DNA: TGCAGCGTTGGGGATGGATCTAACTATGGCTACACCTTC; CDR3: CSVGDGSNYGYTF
V: TRBV20-1; length: 11; size: many; D: -; J: TRBJ1-1; DNA: TGCAGTGCTAGAGTAGGGGGAACAGCTTTCTTT; CDR3: CSARVGGTAFF
V: TRBV4-1; length: 16; size: few; D: TRBD2; J: TRBJ2-5; DNA: TGCGCCAGCAGCCAGGTTGTAGGTGCGGGAGTAGAGACCCAGTACTTC; CDR3: CASSQVVGAGVETQYF
V: TRBV27; length: 16; size: few; D: TRBD2; J: TRBJ2-2; DNA: TGTGCCAGCAGTCCCACAGCGGGGGGAAACACCGGGGAGCTGTTTTTT; CDR3: CASSPTAGGNTGELFF
V: TRBV3-1; length: 14; size: few; D: TRBD2; J: TRBJ2-7; DNA: TGTGCCAGCAGCCTGTTAGGACTAGCGTACGAGCAGTACTTC; CDR3: CASSLLGLAYEQYF
V: TRBV19; length: 14; size: many; D: TRBD1; J: TRBJ2-5; DNA: TGTGCCAGTCAGTTAAGGGGGCCCGGGGAGACCCAGTACTTC; CDR3: CASQLRGPGETQYF
V: TRBV5-1; length: 14; size: many; D: -; J: TRBJ2-3; DNA: TGCGCCAGCAGCTTGCAAGGGGCTGAGGATACGCAGTATTTT; CDR3: CASSLQGAEDTQYF
V: TRBV5-1; length: 16; size: -; D: TRBD1; J: TRBJ2-5; DNA: TGCGCCAGCAGCTCCTTTCGCACAGGGGGCAGGGAGACCCAGTACTTC; CDR3: CASSSFRTGGRETQYF
V: TRBV27; length: 13; size: many; D: -; J: TRBJ1-5; DNA: TGTGCCAGCAGTCCCAGGGTGGGACAGCCCCAGCATTTT; CDR3: CASSPRVGQPQHF
V: TRBV7-2; length: 13; size: many; D: -; J: TRBJ1-2; DNA: TGTGCCAGCAGCTTAGAGATCTCCTATGGCTACACCTTC; CDR3: CASSLEISYGYTF
V: TRBV19; length: 12; size: -; D: -; J: TRBJ1-1; DNA: TGTGCCAGTACCAACAGGAACACTGAAGCTTTCTTT; CDR3: CASTNRNTEAFF
V: TRBV12-3/TRBV12-4; length: 15; size: -; D: -; J: TRBJ1-5; DNA: TGTGCCAGCAGTTTAGGTCTGGGGGTTGATCAGCCCCAGCATTTT; CDR3: CASSLGLGVDQPQHF
V: TRBV24-1; length: 15; size: many; D: -; J: TRBJ2-5; DNA: TGTGCCACCAGTGATCGGACAGTCATACAAGAGACCCAGTACTTC; CDR3: CATSDRTVIQETQYF
V: TRBV5-1; length: 14; size: few; D: -; J: TRBJ1-4; DNA: TGCGCCAGCAGCTTCCGGGAAGCAAGTGAAAAACTGTTTTTT; CDR3: CASSFREASEKLFF
V: TRBV28; length: 20; size: many; D: TRBD2; J: TRBJ2-1; DNA: TGTGCCAGCAGCAGTTACCTAGCGGGAATTACCCGGAGCTCCTACAATGAGCAGTTCTTC; CDR3: CASSSYLAGITRSSYNEQFF
V: TRBV20-1; length: 13; size: many; D: TRBD2; J: TRBJ2-7; DNA: TGCAGTGCCAGGTCTAGCGGGAGCTACGAGCAGTACTTC; CDR3: CSARSSGSYEQYF
V: TRBV18; length: 12; size: -; D: -; J: TRBJ2-7; DNA: TGTGCCAGCTCCCCCCTGCCCTACGAGCAGTACTTC; CDR3: CASSPLPYEQYF
V: TRBV2; length: 13; size: many; D: -; J: TRBJ2-1; DNA: TGTGCCAGCAGTGAAGGGACGGGGAATGAGCAGTTCTTC; CDR3: CASSEGTGNEQFF
V: TRBV20-1; length: 11; size: many; D: -; J: TRBJ2-1; DNA: TGCAGTGCTAGGGCCTCAAATGAGCAGTTCTTC; CDR3: CSARASNEQFF
V: TRBV12-3/TRBV12-4; length: 15; size: many; D: TRBD2; J: TRBJ2-7; DNA: TGTGCCAGCAGTCTCCCCCCTAGCGGGAGATACGAGCAGTACTTC; CDR3: CASSLPPSGRYEQYF
V: TRBV15; length: 14; size: -; D: -; J: TRBJ1-5; DNA: TGTGCCACCAGCGTCCAAGGTCTTGGGCAGCCCCAGCATTTT; CDR3: CATSVQGLGQPQHF
V: TRBV15; length: 16; size: many; D: TRBD1; J: TRBJ2-7; DNA: TGTGCCACCAGCCGGGACAGGGGGCGGTCGGGCTACGAGCAGTACTTC; CDR3: CATSRDRGRSGYEQYF
V: TRBV2; length: 12; size: many; D: -; J: TRBJ2-7; DNA: TGTGCCGGCAGGGACCTCTCCTACGAGCAGTACTTC; CDR3: CAGRDLSYEQYF